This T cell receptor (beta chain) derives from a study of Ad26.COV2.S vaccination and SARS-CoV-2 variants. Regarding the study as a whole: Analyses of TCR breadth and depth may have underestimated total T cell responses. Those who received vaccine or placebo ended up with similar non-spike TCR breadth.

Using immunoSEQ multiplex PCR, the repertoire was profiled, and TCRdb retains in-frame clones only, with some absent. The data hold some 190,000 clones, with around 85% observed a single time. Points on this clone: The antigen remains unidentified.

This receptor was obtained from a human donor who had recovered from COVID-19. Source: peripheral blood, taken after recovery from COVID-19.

The CDR3 region is CASSLLREGSDEQFF. CDR3 DNA: TGCGCCAGCAGCTTGTTACGGGAGGGATCTGATGAGCAGTTCTTC. This rearrangement joins TRBV5-1 to TRBJ2-1, with 8 bases lining up with TRBD2. The CDR3 covers 15 residues. Germline trimming cut 1 base from V and 8 bases from J; bases unmatched to any gene: 8. Looked up from germline, CDR1 is SGHRS and CDR2 is YFSETQ.